This note documents a single TCR beta chain sequence. The data were obtained in a study of technical replicates of blood from a few donors. The table came from immunoSEQ multiplex PCR; TCRdb's copy has only in-frame clones and leaves some out. The data show 60,000 or so clones, around nine tenths seen once. Germline CDR1 and CDR2: LNHDA and SQIVND (reference sequence). The junction had 14 bases not matched to a gene; V was cut back by 6 bases and J by 6 bases. The CDR3 consists of 15 residues. The sequenced sample consisted of PBMCs. The sequence was obtained from a human donor in good health. Some clones in this sample may be carry-over from other donors' samples. The chain employs TRBV19 and TRBJ2-7; 7 bases agree with TRBD2. The CDR3 loop is CASSLGPGRGLEQYF. Here the CDR3 DNA reads TGTGCCAGTAGCCTAGGTCCAGGGAGGGGACTCGAGCAGTACTTC.